Listed here are 22 T cell receptor beta chains from one sample, sequenced in a study of T cells after yellow fever vaccination. One entry per CDR3 protein, called by TCRdb with MiXCR from the 5' RACE reads. The repertoire holds 500,000 to 650,000 distinct CDR3 sequences, with roughly an eighth as singletons. The starting material was PBMCs, obtained on the day of the yellow fever booster vaccination. These receptors came from a man aged 30 to 45 who received the YFV17D yellow fever vaccine.

This clonotype was detected once. The rearrangement links TRBV6-5 to TRBJ2-7; D remains unclear. The CDR3 totals 12 residues. Germline assignment: CDR1 MNHEY and CDR2 SVGAGI. Trimming took 10 bases from V and 1 from J, leaving 11 bases between them. CDR3 residues: CATLKSSYEQYF. The DNA for the CDR3 is TGTGCCACATTGAAATCTTCCTACGAGCAGTACTTC.

This clonotype showed up many times. The chain couples TRBV4-2 to TRBJ2-1, with a possible D match to TRBD2 (6 bases). The V gene's germline CDR1 is LGHNA and CDR2 YNFKEQ. V was clipped by 1 base and J by 4 bases, with 8 bases between them. The CDR3 is 14 amino acids. DNA for the CDR3: TGTGCCAGCAGCCAAGCCGGGACTTACAATGAGCAGTTCTTC. It translates to CASSQAGTYNEQFF.

This clonotype was observed a handful of times. This chain joins TRBV16 and TRBJ2-7; the D is unclear. This CDR3 spans 14 amino acids. V was clipped by 4 bases and J by 2 bases, with 12 bases between them. Germline assignment: CDR1 KGHSY and CDR2 FQNENV. CDR3 region: CASSPTRAPYEQYF. In nucleotides, the CDR3 is TGTGCCAGCAGCCCTACCCGGGCACCCTACGAGCAGTACTTC.

This clonotype was observed at least ten times. The chain couples TRBV7-8 to TRBJ2-7, with D tentatively TRBD1 (7 bases). CDR1 SGHVS and CDR2 FQNEAQ come from the germline V gene. The CDR3 covers 14 residues. Trimming removed 5 bases at V and 2 bases at J, with 13 bases between. The CDR3 coding sequence is TGTGCCAGCAGCCAGGGGGGATCCACCTACGAGCAGTACTTC. Protein: CASSQGGSTYEQYF. Full variable domain (rest looked up from reference TRBV7-8 and TRBJ2-7): GAGVSQSPRYKVAKRGQDVALRCDPISGHVSLFWYQQALGQGPEFLTYFQNEAQLDKSGLPSDRFFAERPEGSVSTLKIQRTQQEDSAVYLCASSQGGSTYEQYFGPGTRLTVT.

This clonotype was detected many times. The V gene is TRBV3-1, the J gene TRBJ2-2; TRBD2 matches at 8 bases. The CDR3 sequence is 19 residues long. The ends lost 5 bases at V and 2 bases at J; junction bases unmatched: 16. Germline assignment: CDR1 LGHDT and CDR2 YNNKEL (reference sequence). CDR3 coding DNA: TGTGCCAGCAGCAGAGGGGTTTTATCGGCGGGAGGAAACACCGGGGAGCTGTTTTTT. Protein: CASSRGVLSAGGNTGELFF.

The table lists this clonotype with many counts. The rearrangement joins TRBV7-2 to TRBJ2-7; D tentatively reads TRBD1 or TRBD2 (5 bases each). The CDR3 consists of 13 residues. V was clipped by 1 base and J by 4 bases, with 8 bases between them. Germline-derived CDR1 and CDR2 are SGHTA and FQGNSA. The CDR3, as DNA: TGTGCCAGCAGCTTAGTGGGGGATTACGAGCAGTACTTC. This codes for CASSLVGDYEQYF.

V usage is TRBV5-5 and J usage is TRBJ1-5, with TRBD1 matching 10 bases. The V gene's germline CDR1 is SGHKS and CDR2 YYEKEE (reference sequence). With 6 bases clipped from V and 4 bases from J, the junction kept 10 bases outside the gene matches. The CDR3 is made up of 16 amino acids. CDR3 residues: CASTLMTGQGNQPQHF. The CDR3 DNA is TGTGCCAGCACGCTCATGACGGGACAGGGGAATCAGCCCCAGCATTTT.

V is TRBV7-9 and J is TRBJ2-2; D is possibly TRBD2 (5 bases). The length of the CDR3 is 12 residues. Trimming left V 8 bases short and J 4 bases short, with 8 bases between. CDR1 and CDR2 (germline): SEHNR, FQNEAQ (reference sequence). The CDR3 reads CASPRVTGELFF. The CDR3 DNA reads TGTGCCAGCCCGAGGGTCACCGGGGAGCTGTTTTTT.

The chain couples TRBV3-1 to TRBJ1-2; TRBD1 aligns across 11 bases. Trimming cost V 3 bases and J 5 bases; bases outside gene matches: 2. The CDR3 is 14 residues long. Looked up from germline, CDR1 is LGHDT and CDR2 is YNNKEL (reference sequence). The CDR3 DNA sequence: TGTGCCAGCAGCCAGCGGGACAGGGGGTATGGCTACACCTTC. It translates to CASSQRDRGYGYTF.

The rearrangement links TRBV29-1 to TRBJ2-2, with 13 bases fitting TRBD2. The CDR3 consists of 18 residues. The J segment lost 0 bases and the V segment lost 7 bases, leaving 11 bases of the junction unmatched. Germline-derived CDR1 and CDR2 are SQVTM and ANQGSEA. CDR3: CSALGLAGERSNTGELFF. The CDR3 DNA sequence: TGCAGCGCGCTAGGACTAGCGGGAGAAAGGTCGAACACCGGGGAGCTGTTTTTT.

The V and J genes are TRBV20-1 and TRBJ1-1; D remains ambiguous. Per the germline V gene, CDR1 is DFQATT and CDR2 is SNEGSKA (reference sequence). CDR3 length equals 14 residues. Trimming took off 1 base at V and 0 bases at J, with 9 bases between the two ends. CDR3: CSARALHLNTEAFF. CDR3 DNA sequence: TGCAGTGCTAGAGCCTTGCATCTGAACACTGAAGCTTTCTTT.

The chain recombines TRBV6-5 with TRBJ1-6, with D perhaps matching TRBD1 (5 bases). Trimming stripped 2 bases from V and 9 bases from J, with 14 bases between. Germline V lookup: CDR1 MNHEY, CDR2 SVGAGI. The CDR3 totals 15 residues. In DNA, the CDR3 is TGTGCCAGCAGTTACAATCAGGGAGATGCTTCACCCCTCCACTTT. This translates into CASSYNQGDASPLHF.

This clonotype has only a few counts. The chain recombines TRBV10-3 with TRBJ2-1, with 16 positions matching TRBD2. The CDR3 has 16 amino acids. J lost 7 bases, V lost 0 bases, and 0 bases had no gene match. Looked up from germline, CDR1 is ENHRY and CDR2 is SYGVKD. The CDR3 nucleotides are TGTGCCATCAGTGAGTCGGGACTAGCGGGAGGGAATGAGCAGTTCTTC. Its protein is CAISESGLAGGNEQFF.

A few counts support this clonotype. V usage is TRBV7-8 and J usage is TRBJ1-5; D not resolved. Trimming took 0 bases from V and 11 from J, leaving 8 bases between them. The germline V gene has CDR1 SGHVS and CDR2 FQNEAQ. The CDR3 loop spans 12 amino acids. The chain's CDR3 is CASSLAGSAQHF. The CDR3, as DNA: TGTGCCAGCAGCTTAGCTGGATCGGCCCAGCATTTT.

This clonotype was observed a handful of times. J is TRBJ2-1 and V is TRBV20-1; D unresolved. The CDR3 is made up of 14 amino acids. Trimming removed 6 bases at V and 0 bases at J, with 12 bases between. CDR1 and CDR2 (germline): DFQATT, SNEGSKA (reference sequence). DNA for the CDR3: TGCAGTGCGCTTTCTTACTCCTCCTACAATGAGCAGTTCTTC. Translated, it gives CSALSYSSYNEQFF.

This clonotype came up a few times. The genes are TRBV2 and TRBJ1-6; D is unclear. Trimming pared 5 bases from V and 8 bases from J, leaving 16 bases between. In germline, CDR1 is SNHLY, CDR2 FYNNEI. The CDR3 runs to 15 residues. The CDR3 coding sequence is TGTGCCAGCAGTTCGAGCGGGATGGCTTATTCACCCCTCCACTTT. Translated, it gives CASSSSGMAYSPLHF.

The chain combines TRBV29-1 with TRBJ2-1; D remains unclear. The germline V gene has CDR1 SQVTM and CDR2 ANQGSEA. This CDR3 contains 13 residues. CDR3 bases: TGCACCGTCACGGTAGGGTCTCTGGATGAGCAGTTCTTC. This encodes CTVTVGSLDEQFF.

This clonotype was detected ten times or more. The rearrangement links TRBV11-2 to TRBJ2-1; D is unclear. The length of the CDR3 is 11 residues. In germline, CDR1 is SGHAT, CDR2 FQNNGV. V was pared by 4 bases and J by 8 bases, with 6 bases between. The CDR3 loop reads CASSSGYEQFF. The CDR3 DNA follows: TGTGCCAGCAGCTCTGGGTATGAGCAGTTCTTC.

This clonotype was counted ten times or more. V gene TRBV5-6 combines with J gene TRBJ2-7, with D tentatively TRBD1 or TRBD2 (5 bases each). The CDR3 contains 12 residues. Germline V gene data show CDR1 as SGHDT and CDR2 as YYEEEE. V was cut by 1 base and J by 6 bases, with 8 bases left in between. The CDR3 DNA is TGTGCCAGCAGCTTGTCGAGGGGCGAGCAGTACTTC. This encodes CASSLSRGEQYF.

This clonotype was observed a handful of times. The chain joins TRBV5-1 to TRBJ2-7; D is unclear. The ends were cut back, 0 bases at V and 7 bases at J, with 11 bases in the middle. This CDR3 spans 13 amino acids. CDR1 SGHRS and CDR2 YFSETQ come from the germline V gene. The CDR3 DNA reads TGCGCCAGCAGCTTGGACGGCAACTGGGAGCAGTACTTC. Translating gives CASSLDGNWEQYF.

V and J are TRBV6-4 and TRBJ1-5; D unclear. The germline V gene encodes CDR1 MRHNA and CDR2 SNTAGT. V lost 6 bases and J lost 6, with 12 bases in between. The CDR3 runs to 13 residues. CDR3: CASSIDGGQPQHF. The CDR3 nucleotides are TGTGCCAGCAGCATAGATGGAGGTCAGCCCCAGCATTTT.

This clonotype has at least ten counts. The rearrangement uses TRBV20-1 and TRBJ2-1; 7 positions agree with TRBD2. Germline V gene lookup returns CDR1 DFQATT and CDR2 SNEGSKA (reference sequence). CDR3 length: 13 amino acids. The trim removed 6 bases at V and 0 bases at J, leaving 2 bases unmatched. The CDR3 bases are TGCAGTGCCTCTAGCGGCTCCTACAATGAGCAGTTCTTC. Amino acids: CSASSGSYNEQFF.